The present T cell receptor (beta chain) was sequenced within a study of tumor T cells in aggressive B-cell lymphoma. Here immunoSEQ multiplex PCR was the method, and the copy in TCRdb shows in-frame clones only, minus some. The sample holds 7,300 or so clones; about 81% are singletons and the top ten take 2.7%. CDR3 size: 15 residues. Germline V CDR1 and CDR2: SGHTA, FQGTGA. Trimming took off 5 bases at V and 1 base at J, with 14 bases between the two ends. The receptor was isolated from an adult with diffuse large B cell lymphoma. Sequenced material: tumor tissue. This rearrangement joins TRBV7-3 to TRBJ1-1; possible D gene TRBD1, 6 bases. CDR3 coding DNA: TGTGCCAGCAGCCCCGCTCCAGGGGAGAACACTGAAGCTTTCTTT. Amino acids: CASSPAPGENTEAFF. The whole variable domain, remainder taken from reference TRBV7-3 and TRBJ1-1, is GAGVSQTPSNKVTEKGKYVELRCDPISGHTALYWYRQSLGQGPEFLIYFQGTGAADDSGLPNDRFFAVRPEGSVSTLKIQRTERGDSAVYLCASSPAPGENTEAFFGQGTRLTVV.